What follows are 21 T cell receptor beta chains derived from one specimen sequenced in a study of T cell changes during pregnancy in multiple sclerosis. Libraries were prepared by immunoSEQ multiplex PCR; TCRdb keeps only in-frame clonotypes and omits some of them. Among about 96,000 clones listed, roughly 92% were seen once. Source: peripheral blood, taken in the first trimester of pregnancy. The origin of the receptors is a female donor with multiple sclerosis, enrolled in a pregnancy study.

This chain joins TRBV11-2 and TRBJ2-3; 13 bases match TRBD2. The CDR3 runs to 18 residues. V lost 0 bases to trimming and J lost 5 bases; unmatched junction nucleotides: 8. Per the germline V gene, CDR1 is SGHAT and CDR2 is FQNNGV. The CDR3 sequence: CASSLDFGLAGVIDTQYF. CDR3 sequence (DNA): TGTGCCAGCAGCTTAGACTTTGGACTAGCGGGAGTGATAGATACGCAGTATTTT.

The chain recombines TRBV10-2 with TRBJ2-3; D gene unclear. Germline CDR1 WSHSY, CDR2 SAAADI. The CDR3 sequence is 15 residues long. Trimming removed 3 bases at V and 0 bases at J, with 10 bases between. CDR3 bases: TGCGCCAGCAGTGAATTGGCCCGTAGCACAGATACGCAGTATTTT. It translates to CASSELARSTDTQYF.

This chain's CDR3 is CASSGREQFF. The CDR3 region has the DNA TGTGCCAGTAGTGGGAGGGAGCAGTTCTTC. This chain joins TRBV19 and TRBJ2-1, with a weak D call TRBD2 (6 bases). The CDR3 runs to 10 residues. The V end lost 5 bases, the J end lost 10 bases, and 6 bases lay between the germline ends. Germline CDR1 and CDR2: LNHDA and SQIVND (reference sequence).

This clone showed up just a few times. The V and J genes are TRBV5-1 and TRBJ2-7, with 10 bases that match TRBD1. The CDR3 covers 18 residues. CDR1 SGHRS and CDR2 YFSETQ come from the germline V gene. Trimming cost V 0 bases and J 5 bases; bases outside gene matches: 14. CDR3: CASSLATMTGGIIDEQYF. The CDR3 DNA follows: TGCGCCAGCAGCTTGGCCACCATGACAGGGGGCATAATCGACGAGCAGTACTTC.

This sequence joins TRBV5-1 and TRBJ1-5; 7 bases align to TRBD1. CDR3 length: 14 residues. CDR1 SGHRS and CDR2 YFSETQ come from the germline V gene. V lost 5 bases to trimming and J lost 3 bases; unmatched junction nucleotides: 5. CDR3 loop: CASRAGTDNQPQHF. The CDR3 DNA reads TGCGCCAGCAGGGCCGGGACAGACAATCAGCCCCAGCATTTT.

CDR3 sequence (DNA): TGCGCCAGCAGCCAAGATTCTTATTTGGGACTAGCGCGGGCCGATACGCAGTATTTT. Protein: CASSQDSYLGLARADTQYF. The V and J genes are TRBV4-3 and TRBJ2-3; 10 nucleotides agree with TRBD2. The CDR3 totals 19 residues. Germline V gene lookup returns CDR1 LGHNA and CDR2 YSLEER. Trimming took 0 bases from V and 6 from J; bases not matched to a gene: 15.

The V call is TRBV7-9, the J call TRBJ2-3, with 10 bases aligning to TRBD2. J gave up 2 bases and V 3 bases, and 2 bases lay outside the gene matches. In germline, CDR1 is SEHNR, CDR2 FQNEAQ (reference sequence). The CDR3 contains 15 residues. CDR3 sequence reads: CASSFGTSATDTQYF. In DNA form, the CDR3 reads TGTGCCAGCAGCTTCGGGACTAGCGCCACAGATACGCAGTATTTT.

The V call is TRBV7-2, the J call TRBJ2-2, with 10 bases fitting TRBD2. Germline V gene data show CDR1 as SGHTA and CDR2 as FQGNSA. The CDR3 spans 17 residues. V lost 1 base, J lost 7 bases, and 9 bases stayed unmatched. The CDR3 here is CASSLVSSGRRVGELFF. CDR3 in DNA: TGTGCCAGCAGCTTAGTCTCTAGCGGGAGAAGAGTCGGGGAGCTGTTTTTT.

V and J are TRBV19 and TRBJ2-7; 10 positions match TRBD2. V lost 3 bases to trimming and J lost 2 bases; unmatched junction nucleotides: 4. From germline, CDR1 is LNHDA and CDR2 SQIVND (reference sequence). This CDR3 is 15 amino acids long. The CDR3 loop reads CASSMAGTSAYEQYF. The CDR3 nucleotides read TGTGCCAGTAGTATGGCCGGGACTAGCGCCTACGAGCAGTACTTC.

As for this clone: The junction departs from germline at one end; a sequencing error may be responsible. The V gene is TRBV20-1, the J gene TRBJ2-3; D gene ambiguous. Germline V CDR1 and CDR2: DFQATT, SNEGSKA (reference sequence). The CDR3 consists of 8 residues. The CDR3 DNA follows: TGCAGTGCGCAGAGAACGGGTTTT. Residues: CSAQRTGF.

CDR3 amino acids: CASTSGGGDTGELFF. The CDR3 DNA reads TGTGCCAGCACCTCGGGAGGTGGGGACACCGGGGAGCTGTTTTTT. The chain employs TRBV5-5 and TRBJ2-2; the match to TRBD2 covers 7 bases. CDR3 length: 15 residues. V lost 6 bases and J lost 3; bases outside the gene matches: 8. CDR1 and CDR2 (germline): SGHKS, YYEKEE (reference sequence).

The V and J genes are TRBV27 and TRBJ2-2; 9 bases map to TRBD1. Germline CDR1 is MNHEY and CDR2 is SMNVEV (reference sequence). Germline trimming cut 6 bases from V and 5 bases from J; bases unmatched to any gene: 7. The CDR3 is 15 amino acids. CDR3 protein: CASRPSGQGTGELFF. CDR3 coding DNA: TGTGCCAGCAGACCGTCGGGACAGGGTACCGGGGAGCTGTTTTTT.

The rearrangement joins TRBV9 to TRBJ2-5, with TRBD2 identical over 9 bases. The CDR3 spans 15 residues. The V gene's germline CDR1 is SGDLS and CDR2 YYNGEE. V trimming: 2 bases; J trimming: 4 bases; junction bases outside the gene matches: 6. The CDR3 is CASSVQGREGETQYF. CDR3 nucleotides: TGTGCCAGCAGCGTCCAAGGGCGGGAGGGAGAGACCCAGTACTTC.

The chain couples TRBV5-8 to TRBJ2-7; D may be TRBD1 (5 bases). Trimming shortened V by 0 bases and J by 2 bases, and 6 bases separated the two germline ends. The CDR3 is 13 residues long. Germline CDR1 and CDR2: SGHTS and YDEGEE. The CDR3 spells CASSLEQAYEQYF. The CDR3 DNA reads TGTGCCAGCAGCTTGGAACAGGCCTACGAGCAGTACTTC.

The chain couples TRBV18 to TRBJ2-1; tentatively, D is TRBD1 (6 bases). The ends were cut back, 5 bases at V and 6 bases at J, with 14 bases in the middle. The CDR3 sequence is 14 residues long. CDR1 is KGHSH, CDR2 LQKENI, per germline. The DNA of the CDR3 is TGTGCCAGCTCAGACTCGGACAGCAGCAATGAGCAGTTCTTC. It encodes CASSDSDSSNEQFF. Using reference TRBV18 and TRBJ2-1 for the parts outside the CDR3, the full variable domain is NAGVMQNPRHLVRRRGQEARLRCSPMKGHSHVYWYRQLPEEGLKFMVYLQKENIIDESGMPKERFSAEFPKEGPSILRIQQVVRGDSAAYFCASSDSDSSNEQFFGPGTRLTVL.

The J gene is TRBJ2-3, the V gene TRBV20-1; D gene ambiguous. CDR3 length equals 10 residues. Germline V lookup: CDR1 DFQATT, CDR2 SNEGSKA (reference sequence). Trimming took 3 bases from V and 7 from J, leaving 5 bases between them. The CDR3 nucleotides are TGCAGTGCTAGCGGGTATACGCAGTATTTT. As protein: CSASGYTQYF.

CDR3 in amino acids: CASSRDRGADTQYF. Written as DNA, the CDR3 is TGTGCCAGCTCAAGGGACAGGGGGGCCGATACGCAGTATTTT. This chain joins TRBV18 and TRBJ2-3; 11 bases are a match to TRBD1. Trimming at V came to 5 bases and at J to 6 bases, leaving 4 bases not matched to a gene. The CDR3 has 14 residues. Germline lookup yields CDR1 KGHSH and CDR2 LQKENI.

V is TRBV5-1 and J is TRBJ2-7; TRBD2 is a possible D gene (6 bases). Per germline, CDR1 SGHRS and CDR2 YFSETQ. Deletions cut 5 bases from V and 3 bases from J, with 12 bases between. The length of the CDR3 is 13 residues. The CDR3 DNA is TGCGCCAGCAGAAGGGAGCGGGTCTACGAGCAGTACTTC. This gives the protein CASRRERVYEQYF.

The V gene is TRBV28, the J gene TRBJ1-2, with 8 bases identical to TRBD1. The CDR3 contains 15 residues. CDR1 and CDR2 (germline): MDHEN, SYDVKM. J was trimmed by 1 base and V by 2 bases; bases with no gene match: 3. The CDR3 loop reads CASSLRDRHNYGYTF. CDR3 bases: TGTGCCAGCAGTTTACGGGACAGGCATAACTATGGCTACACCTTC.

The chain combines TRBV6-5 with TRBJ2-6; a weak D match, TRBD1 (6 bases). CDR3 length: 15 residues. V was pared by 5 bases and J by 4 bases, with 12 bases between. CDR1 is MNHEY, CDR2 SVGAGI, per germline. In nucleotides, the CDR3 is TGTGCCAGCAGTAAACTGGGGGCCGGGGCCAACGTCCTGACTTTC. Its translation is CASSKLGAGANVLTF.

The chain has TRBV19 and TRBJ2-3; tentative D call: TRBD1 (6 bases). The germline V gene has CDR1 LNHDA and CDR2 SQIVND (reference sequence). The CDR3 length is 14 residues. Trimming removed 7 bases from V and 1 base from J, with 12 bases in between. The CDR3 is CASKRQAGTDTQYF. CDR3 in DNA: TGTGCCAGTAAGAGACAGGCGGGCACAGATACGCAGTATTTT.